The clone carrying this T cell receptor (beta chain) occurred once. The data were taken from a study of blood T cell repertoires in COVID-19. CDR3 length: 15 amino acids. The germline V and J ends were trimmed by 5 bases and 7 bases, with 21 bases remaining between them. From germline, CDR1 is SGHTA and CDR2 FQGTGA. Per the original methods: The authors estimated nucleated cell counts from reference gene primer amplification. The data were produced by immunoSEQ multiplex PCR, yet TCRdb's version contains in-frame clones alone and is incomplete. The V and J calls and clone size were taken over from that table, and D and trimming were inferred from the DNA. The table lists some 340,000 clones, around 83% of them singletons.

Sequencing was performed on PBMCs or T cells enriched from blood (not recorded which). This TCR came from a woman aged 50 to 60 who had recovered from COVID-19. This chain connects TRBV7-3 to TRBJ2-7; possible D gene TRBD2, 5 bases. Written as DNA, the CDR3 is TGTGCCAGCAGCGGTTCCGCCCTTAACCGCGGGGAGCAGTACTTC. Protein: CASSGSALNRGEQYF.